The text below deals with one T cell receptor beta chain. The entry originates in a study of response to subunit inactivated influenza vaccine. Via MiXCR, TCRdb re-called the RT-PCR reads, giving one row per CDR3 protein. This table holds over 300,000 distinct CDR3 sequences, less than 25% found once. Germline CDR1 MNHEY, CDR2 SVGAGI. CDR3 length: 12 amino acids. V was pared by 9 bases and J by 7 bases, with 15 bases between. The rearrangement uses TRBV6-5 and TRBJ1-2, with D possibly TRBD1 on 6 matching bases. The material sequenced was PBMCs from blood, taken 21 months after vaccination. The source is a man aged 45-69 years who received an inactivated influenza vaccine. CDR3 nucleotides: TGTGCCAGTACTACCGGGACAACTGGCTACACCTTC. This encodes CASTTGTTGYTF.